This T cell receptor beta chain was found in a study of T-cell reconstitution after alpha-beta-depleted transplantation in children (dated by TCRdb to about 2016). At the level of the whole study: The study quantitatively tracked T-cell immune reconstitution after TCRalphabeta/CD19-depleted allogeneic hematopoietic cell transplantation in children using TCR repertoire profiling.

Libraries were prepared through PCR. Reads for this sample came from an Illumina HiSeq 2500. TCR library preparation used molecular barcoding, with unique molecular identifiers applied to normalize quantification of the TCRbeta repertoire. TCRdb applied fastp at Q25 and MiXCR to the public reads, then kept only in-frame beta chains. Rows are unified per CDR3 protein, each entry keeping the most common DNA and genes. This sample gives 350,000 to 400,000 distinct CDR3 sequences in total; about 20% of them show up just once. The ten largest clones capture 3.8% of the sample. Remarks on this clonotype: It has no known antigen specificity. No base qualities exist here, and no much larger clone lies one base off it.

Counted from cysteine to phenylalanine, this CDR3 has 13 amino acids. Only the CDR3 region is kept as DNA, spanning 39 bases read in frame from base 1. V is clipped by 1 base and J by 7 bases, and the sequence between their germline boundaries is 8 bases long. The V and J segments used are TRBV12-3 or TRBV12-4 and TRBJ2-1, with the D gene too uncertain to name. The clonotype was recovered from a human donor who donated a stem cell graft to a child with acute myeloid leukemia. The sample here was PBMCs from the stem cell graft donor, taken from the stem cell graft. In nucleotide form, the sequence is TGTGCCAGCAGTTTAGGGGTCCAAAATGAGCAGTTCTTC. Translated, this gives CASSLGVQNEQFF.